This T cell receptor (beta chain) was retrieved from a study of OX40 agonist ivuxolimab in advanced cancers. Background on the study: In three patients, partial responses were observed, one with hepatocellular carcinoma and two with cutaneous melanoma. Study-level points and caveats: The authors also found low normalized T-cell clonal expansion in some nonresponders. The mean number of expanded clones was higher in CD8+ T cells than in CD4+.

V gave up 5 bases and J gave up 6 bases, with 11 bases separating them. Germline V gives CDR1 SGHAT, CDR2 FQNNGV. CDR3 length equals 12 residues. This table comes from immunoSEQ multiplex PCR, and its TCRdb copy is limited to in-frame clones, with some not included. Among fewer than 40,000 clones listed, approximately 86% were seen once. Note on this clone: Its specificity is unknown.

This specimen was CD4+ or CD8+ T cells sorted from blood, taken in a trial of the OX40 agonist ivuxolimab. The V call is TRBV11-2, the J call TRBJ2-7; D perhaps matches TRBD2 (5 bases). This receptor was obtained from an adult with an advanced solid tumor such as melanoma, head and neck, liver or kidney cancer. The CDR3 region has the DNA TGTGCCAGCAGCCACGGACTTACCGAGCAGTACTTC. This gives the protein CASSHGLTEQYF.